These 11 T cell receptor beta chains originate from one sample sequenced in a study of T cells in Graves' hyperthyroidism and ophthalmopathy. The source material, RNA transcripts, was used to amplify TCR beta CDR3 regions. Primed by the HTBI set, a first-round RT-PCR was run on the TCR CDR3. From the multiplex PCR reads, TCRdb called clonotypes with MiXCR, one entry per CDR3 protein. The sample yields roughly 500,000 distinct CDR3 sequences, 40% to 50% seen once. The sequenced material came from peripheral blood or thyroid tissue (not recorded which). These receptors were collected from an adult woman with Graves' disease, either hyperthyroidism or ophthalmopathy (not recorded which).

This clonotype was picked up many times. The chain is built from TRBV28 and TRBJ2-2, with D perhaps TRBD2 (6 bases). Per germline, CDR1 MDHEN and CDR2 SYDVKM. The CDR3 consists of 14 residues. The V gene lost 5 bases and the J gene lost 6 bases, with 13 bases spanning the gap. The CDR3, as DNA: TGTGCCAGCAGTCCGCCTAGCGAAGCCGGGGAGCTGTTTTTT. This encodes CASSPPSEAGELFF.

This clonotype was seen many times. The chain joins TRBV29-1 to TRBJ2-7; 7 positions match TRBD1. This CDR3 is built from 13 residues. J was trimmed by 2 bases and V by 4 bases; bases with no gene match: 5. Germline CDR1 SQVTM, CDR2 ANQGSEA. The CDR3 spells CSVGTGWTYEQYF. The CDR3 coding sequence is TGCAGCGTTGGGACAGGCTGGACCTACGAGCAGTACTTC.

The chain joins TRBV7-2 to TRBJ2-3, with 15 bases lining up with TRBD2. Looked up from germline, CDR1 is SGHTA and CDR2 is FQGNSA. Trimming took 4 bases from V and 6 from J; bases not matched to a gene: 2. This CDR3 spans 15 amino acids. CDR3 sequence reads: CASSSGLAGGDTQYF. In DNA, the CDR3 is TGTGCCAGCAGCTCCGGACTAGCGGGGGGGGATACGCAGTATTTT.

This clonotype was detected many times. J is TRBJ2-2 and V is TRBV2; 13 bases are a match to TRBD2. This CDR3 region has 15 residues. Germline lookup yields CDR1 SNHLY and CDR2 FYNNEI. Trimming cost V 6 bases and J 5 bases; bases outside gene matches: 3. DNA for the CDR3: TGTGCCAGCAGCAAGGGACTAGCGGGAACCGGGGAGCTGTTTTTT. Its protein product is CASSKGLAGTGELFF.

A word on this clonotype: A junction boundary mismatches the germline segment, possibly from a read error. This rearrangement joins TRBV29-1 to TRBJ1-3; D remains unclear. CDR1 is SQVTM, CDR2 ANQGSEA, per germline. The CDR3 totals 13 residues. The CDR3 reads CSVGGKRGSTIYF. In DNA form, the CDR3 reads TGCAGCGTTGGGGGAAAGCGCGGAAGCACCATATATTTT.

This clonotype was recorded many times. The chain has TRBV7-9 and TRBJ2-5, with a weak D call TRBD2 (6 bases). Trimming pared 6 bases from V and 0 bases from J, leaving 8 bases between. The CDR3 covers 13 residues. Germline-derived CDR1 and CDR2 are SEHNR and FQNEAQ (reference sequence). The CDR3 spells CASRGGNQETQYF. DNA of the CDR3: TGTGCCAGCAGGGGGGGAAACCAAGAGACCCAGTACTTC.

The CDR3 DNA reads as TGCAGTGCTAGAGCGGGAGACGAGCAGTACTTC. Translating it yields CSARAGDEQYF. The genes are TRBV20-1 and TRBJ2-7, with D maybe TRBD2 (6 bases). Germline CDR1 is DFQATT and CDR2 is SNEGSKA (reference sequence). V lost 1 base, J lost 5 bases, and 6 bases lay in between. The CDR3 extends over 11 amino acids.

This clonotype was recorded a few times. The chain uses TRBV20-1 and TRBJ2-7; TRBD2 aligns across 8 bases. Germline V gene data show CDR1 as DFQATT and CDR2 as SNEGSKA (reference sequence). CDR3 length equals 14 residues. J gave up 3 bases and V 6 bases, and 10 bases lay outside the gene matches. The CDR3 region has the DNA TGCAGTGCCGGGGGGGGGGGGGTCTACTACGAGCAGTACTTC. Protein: CSAGGGGVYYEQYF.

This clonotype turned up a few times. The chain joins TRBV29-1 to TRBJ2-3; D possibly corresponds to TRBD1 (5 bases). Trimming pared 4 bases from V and 1 base from J, leaving 12 bases between. This CDR3 spans 14 amino acids. Germline V gene data show CDR1 as SQVTM and CDR2 as ANQGSEA. The CDR3 DNA sequence: TGCAGCGTTGGCGTGGGGCTCGGCACAGATACGCAGTATTTT. Translating it yields CSVGVGLGTDTQYF.

This chain connects TRBV20-1 to TRBJ2-5; D might be TRBD2 (7 bases). CDR1 is DFQATT and CDR2 is SNEGSKA in the germline V gene (reference sequence). Trimming stripped 4 bases from V and 4 bases from J, with 16 bases between. The CDR3 is 14 amino acids. This CDR3 is CSAKRGGGTETQYF. The DNA for the CDR3 is TGCAGTGCTAAGAGGGGGGGGGGAACAGAGACCCAGTACTTC.

Only a few counts were recorded for this clonotype. The chain links TRBV19 to TRBJ1-5; D not certain. Trimming shortened V by 3 bases and J by 0 bases, and 12 bases separated the two germline ends. This CDR3 has 16 residues. Germline V gene data show CDR1 as LNHDA and CDR2 as SQIVND (reference sequence). The CDR3 spells CASSIGVSYSNQPQHF. The CDR3 nucleotides are TGTGCCAGTAGTATTGGGGTATCTTATAGCAATCAGCCCCAGCATTTT.